Listed here are 3 T cell receptor beta chains from one sample, sequenced in a study of shared clonotypes between healthy human individuals. Data came from immunoSEQ multiplex PCR; TCRdb stores just in-frame clones and leaves some out. The sample lists 2 million to 2.5 million clones, approximately 93% occurring once. Sequenced: naive CD4+ T cells from PBMCs. Subset denoted: CD45RA+ positively selected. The receptors were sampled from a man younger than 35 in good health. Some clones in this sample may be carry-over from other donors' samples.

The V and J genes are TRBV5-4 and TRBJ2-1; no definite D call. The length of the CDR3 is 14 residues. CDR1 is SGHNT and CDR2 is YYREEE in the germline V gene (reference sequence). V was trimmed by 1 base and J by 1 base, leaving 6 bases between them. In nucleotides, the CDR3 is TGTGCCAGCAGCTTGAGCCAGTCCTACAATGAGCAGTTCTTC. Its protein is CASSLSQSYNEQFF.

The chain recombines TRBV4-1 with TRBJ2-7, with 12 bases identical to TRBD2. CDR3 size: 19 residues. Germline V lookup: CDR1 MGHRA, CDR2 YSYEKL. V gave up 0 bases and J gave up 7 bases; unmatched junction bases: 16. The CDR3 bases are TGCGCCAGCAGCCAAGATCCGACCCTAACGGCTAGCGGGAGGGGGGAGCAGTACTTC. Translation gives CASSQDPTLTASGRGEQYF.

In its sample, this clone was seen once. V and J are TRBV5-1 and TRBJ1-4; 9 bases align to TRBD1. The CDR3 runs to 16 residues. V was clipped by 2 bases and J by 5 bases; unmatched bases: 7. CDR1 and CDR2 from the germline V gene are SGHRS and YFSETQ. CDR3 sequence (DNA): TGCGCCAGCAGCTTTGGGTCAGGACAGGGGAATGAAAAACTGTTTTTT. As protein: CASSFGSGQGNEKLFF.